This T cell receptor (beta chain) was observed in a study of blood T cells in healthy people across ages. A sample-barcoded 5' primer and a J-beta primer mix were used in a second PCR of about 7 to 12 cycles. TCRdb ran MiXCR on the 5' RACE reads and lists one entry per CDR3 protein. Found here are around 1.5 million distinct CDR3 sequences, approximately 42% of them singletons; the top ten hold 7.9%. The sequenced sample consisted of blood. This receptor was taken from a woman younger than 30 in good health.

The chain's CDR3 is CASSSVRTSGSYEQYF. DNA for the CDR3: TGTGCCAGCAGCTCGGTCCGGACTAGCGGATCCTACGAGCAGTACTTC. The genes are TRBV11-2 and TRBJ2-7, with 10 bases matching TRBD2. J gave up 1 base and V 4 bases, and 7 bases lay outside the gene matches. The CDR3 is 16 amino acids. Germline V lookup: CDR1 SGHAT, CDR2 FQNNGV. The complete variable domain, with remaining parts taken from reference TRBV11-2 and TRBJ2-7, reads EAGVAQSPRYKIIEKRQSVAFWCNPISGHATLYWYQQILGQGPKLLIQFQNNGVVDDSQLPKDRFSAERLKGVDSTLKIQPAKLEDSAVYLCASSSVRTSGSYEQYFGPGTRLTVT.